This T cell receptor beta chain comes out of a study of blood T cell repertoires in COVID-19. Study information: In each case, the material was cDNA or gDNA derived from T cells, B-cell-depleted T cells, or PBMCs.

Trimming removed 6 bases from V and 5 bases from J, with 17 bases in between. Germline V lookup: CDR1 MNHEY, CDR2 SVGAGI. CDR3 length: 15 amino acids. Clones were sequenced by immunoSEQ multiplex PCR, and TCRdb holds only the in-frame ones, with some missing. Among roughly 68,000 clones listed, approximately 85% were seen once. The sequenced sample consisted of peripheral blood. The chain carries TRBV6-5 and TRBJ1-3; D gene uncertain. The clonotype originates from a man between 45 and 60 years old with acute or convalescent COVID-19. CDR3 amino acids: CASRGRFESRNTIYF. CDR3 DNA: TGTGCCAGCAGGGGCAGGTTCGAATCGAGAAACACCATATATTTT.